This T cell receptor (beta chain) was identified during a study of human thymus T cells. Profiling relied on immunoSEQ multiplex PCR, and the TCRdb table lists in-frame clones only, not all of them. The sample includes roughly 60,000 clones, around 94% of them seen just once. The people who donated were healthy Finnish babies having corrective surgery for congenital heart defects. During surgery, about 0.5-1 mL peripheral blood was drawn from four of eight donors. Genomic DNA was extracted from every available blood leukocyte. Germline-derived CDR1 and CDR2 are LGHNA and YNFKEQ. V was pared by 0 bases and J by 3 bases, with 5 bases of the junction left unmatched. The CDR3 is 16 amino acids.

Source material: blood. The rearrangement links TRBV4-2 to TRBJ2-3; 8 bases agree with TRBD2. This receptor was identified in a boy under three years old with a congenital heart defect but otherwise immunologically healthy. The CDR3 DNA sequence: TGTGCCAGCAGCCAAGAGGCGGGGGGCGGGACAGATACGCAGTATTTT. It codes for CASSQEAGGGTDTQYF.